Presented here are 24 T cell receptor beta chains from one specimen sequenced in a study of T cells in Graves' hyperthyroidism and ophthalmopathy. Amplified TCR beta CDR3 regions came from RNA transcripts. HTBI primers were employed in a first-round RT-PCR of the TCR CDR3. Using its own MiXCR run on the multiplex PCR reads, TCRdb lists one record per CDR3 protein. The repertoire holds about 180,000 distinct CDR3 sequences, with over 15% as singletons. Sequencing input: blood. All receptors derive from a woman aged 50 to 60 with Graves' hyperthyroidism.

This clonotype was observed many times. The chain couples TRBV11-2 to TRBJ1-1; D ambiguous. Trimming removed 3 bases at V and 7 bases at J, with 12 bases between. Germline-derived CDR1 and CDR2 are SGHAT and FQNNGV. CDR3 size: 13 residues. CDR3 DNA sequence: TGTGCCAGCAGCTTGTTTGGTCTGGTTGAAGCTTTCTTT. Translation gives CASSLFGLVEAFF.

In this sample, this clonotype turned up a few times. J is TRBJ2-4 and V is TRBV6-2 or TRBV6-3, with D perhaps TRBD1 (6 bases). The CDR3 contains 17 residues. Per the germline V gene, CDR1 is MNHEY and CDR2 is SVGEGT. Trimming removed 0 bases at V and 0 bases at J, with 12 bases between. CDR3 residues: CASSYSGAAVAKNIQYF. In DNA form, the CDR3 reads TGTGCCAGCAGTTACTCGGGGGCAGCCGTAGCCAAAAACATTCAGTACTTC.

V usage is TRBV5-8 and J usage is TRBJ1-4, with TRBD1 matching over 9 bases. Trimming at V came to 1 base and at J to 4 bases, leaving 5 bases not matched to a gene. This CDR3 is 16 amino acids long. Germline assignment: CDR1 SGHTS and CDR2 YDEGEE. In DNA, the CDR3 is TGTGCCAGCAGCTTGAACAGGGGGCCTCGTAATGAAAAACTGTTTTTT. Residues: CASSLNRGPRNEKLFF.

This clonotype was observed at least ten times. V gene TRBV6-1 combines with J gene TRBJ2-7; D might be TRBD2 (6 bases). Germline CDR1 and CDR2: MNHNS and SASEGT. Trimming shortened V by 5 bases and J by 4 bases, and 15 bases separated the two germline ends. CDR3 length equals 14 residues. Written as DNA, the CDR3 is TGTGCCAGCAGTTATGCGGGGACCCTTTACGAGCAGTACTTC. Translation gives CASSYAGTLYEQYF.

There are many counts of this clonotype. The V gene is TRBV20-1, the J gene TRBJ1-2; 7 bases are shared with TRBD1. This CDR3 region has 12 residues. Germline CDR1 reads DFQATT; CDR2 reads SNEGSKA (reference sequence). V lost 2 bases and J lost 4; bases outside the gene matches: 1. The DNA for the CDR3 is TGCAGTGCTAGACAGGGGGGCTATGGCTACACCTTC. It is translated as CSARQGGYGYTF.

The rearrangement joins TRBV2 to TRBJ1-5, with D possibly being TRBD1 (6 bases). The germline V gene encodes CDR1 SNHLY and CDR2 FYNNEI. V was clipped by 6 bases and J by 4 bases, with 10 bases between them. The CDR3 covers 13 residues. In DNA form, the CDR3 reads TGTGCCAGCAGGAGGACAGAGAATCAGCCCCAGCATTTT. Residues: CASRRTENQPQHF.

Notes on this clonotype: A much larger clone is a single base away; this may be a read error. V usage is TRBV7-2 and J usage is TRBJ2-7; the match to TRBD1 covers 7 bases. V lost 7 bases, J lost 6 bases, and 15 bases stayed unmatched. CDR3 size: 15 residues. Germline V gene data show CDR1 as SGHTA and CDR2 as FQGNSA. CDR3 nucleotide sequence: TGTGCCAGCAAAACAAAGGACAGGAGTGGTTTCGAGCAGTACTTC. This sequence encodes CASKTKDRSGFEQYF. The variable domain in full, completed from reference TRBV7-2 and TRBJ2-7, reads GAGVSQSPSNKVTEKGKDVELRCDPISGHTALYWYRQSLGQGLEFLIYFQGNSAPDKSGLPSDRFSAERTGGSVSTLTIQRTQQEDSAVYLCASKTKDRSGFEQYFGPGTRLTVT.

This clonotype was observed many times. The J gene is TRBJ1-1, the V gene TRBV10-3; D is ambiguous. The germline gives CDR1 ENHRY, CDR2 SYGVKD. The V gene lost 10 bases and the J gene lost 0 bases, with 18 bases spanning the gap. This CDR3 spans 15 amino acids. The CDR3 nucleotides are TGTGCCACCAAGAGGGAGGGTAACATGAACACTGAAGCTTTCTTT. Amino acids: CATKREGNMNTEAFF.

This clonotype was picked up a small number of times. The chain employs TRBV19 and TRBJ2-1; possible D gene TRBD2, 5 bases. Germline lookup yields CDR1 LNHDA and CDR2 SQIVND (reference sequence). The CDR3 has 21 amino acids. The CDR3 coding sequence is TGTGCTACATCGCTAGCCCCCCACAATTCCGGGGTCCGGGGTAATAGCGATGAGCAGTTCTTC. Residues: CATSLAPHNSGVRGNSDEQFF.

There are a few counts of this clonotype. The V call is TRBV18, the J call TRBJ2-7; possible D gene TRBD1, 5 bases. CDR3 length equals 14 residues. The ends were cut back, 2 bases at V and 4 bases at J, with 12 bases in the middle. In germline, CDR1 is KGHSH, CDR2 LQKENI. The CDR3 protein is CASSPRGRMYEQYF. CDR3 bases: TGTGCCAGCTCACCAAGGGGTAGGATGTACGAGCAGTACTTC. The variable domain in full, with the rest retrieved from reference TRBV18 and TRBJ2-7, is NAGVMQNPRHLVRRRGQEARLRCSPMKGHSHVYWYRQLPEEGLKFMVYLQKENIIDESGMPKERFSAEFPKEGPSILRIQQVVRGDSAAYFCASSPRGRMYEQYFGPGTRLTVT.

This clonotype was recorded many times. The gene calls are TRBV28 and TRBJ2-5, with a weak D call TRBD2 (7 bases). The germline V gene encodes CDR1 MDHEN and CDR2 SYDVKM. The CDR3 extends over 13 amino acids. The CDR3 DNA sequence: TGTGCGACGAGGGGGGGCGTTCTGGAGACCCAGTACTTC. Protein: CATRGGVLETQYF.

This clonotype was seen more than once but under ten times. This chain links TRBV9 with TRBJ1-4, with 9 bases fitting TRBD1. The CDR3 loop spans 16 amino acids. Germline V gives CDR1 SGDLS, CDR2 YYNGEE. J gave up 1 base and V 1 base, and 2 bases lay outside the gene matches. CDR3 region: CASSVSGQGTNEKLFF. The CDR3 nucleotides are TGTGCCAGCAGCGTATCGGGACAGGGAACTAATGAAAAACTGTTTTTT.

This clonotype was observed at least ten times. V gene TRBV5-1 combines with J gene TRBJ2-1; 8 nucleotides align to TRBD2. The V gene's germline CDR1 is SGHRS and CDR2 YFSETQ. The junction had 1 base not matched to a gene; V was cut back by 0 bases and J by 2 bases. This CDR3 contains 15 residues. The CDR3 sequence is CASSLGSGAYNEQFF. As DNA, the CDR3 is TGCGCCAGCAGCTTGGGTAGCGGGGCCTACAATGAGCAGTTCTTC. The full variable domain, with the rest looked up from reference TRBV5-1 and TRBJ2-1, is KAGVTQTPRYLIKTRGQQVTLSCSPISGHRSVSWYQQTPGQGLQFLFEYFSETQRNKGNFPGRFSGRQFSNSRSEMNVSTLELGDSALYLCASSLGSGAYNEQFFGPGTRLTVL.

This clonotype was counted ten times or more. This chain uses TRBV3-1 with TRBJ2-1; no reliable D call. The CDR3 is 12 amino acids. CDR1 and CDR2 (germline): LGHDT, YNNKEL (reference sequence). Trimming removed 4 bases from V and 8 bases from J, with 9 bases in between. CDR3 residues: CASSPVSDEQFF. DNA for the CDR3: TGTGCCAGCAGCCCCGTGTCGGATGAGCAGTTCTTC.

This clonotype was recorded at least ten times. CDR3 DNA: TGCAGCGTTGAACAAAACTCTGGAAACACCATATATTTT. This encodes CSVEQNSGNTIYF. The V call is TRBV29-1, the J call TRBJ1-3; D is ambiguous. V shed 2 bases and J shed 0 bases, with 5 bases lying between them. There are 13 residues in the CDR3. The germline V gene encodes CDR1 SQVTM and CDR2 ANQGSEA. Filled out from reference TRBV29-1 and TRBJ1-3, the complete variable domain reads SAVISQKPSRDICQRGTSLTIQCQVDSQVTMMFWYRQQPGQSLTLIATANQGSEATYESGFVIDKFPISRPNLTFSTLTVSNMSPEDSSIYLCSVEQNSGNTIYFGEGSWLTVV.

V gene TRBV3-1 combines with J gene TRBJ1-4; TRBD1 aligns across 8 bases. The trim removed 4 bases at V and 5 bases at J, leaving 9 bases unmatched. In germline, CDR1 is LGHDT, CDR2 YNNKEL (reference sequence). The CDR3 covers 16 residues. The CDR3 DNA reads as TGTGCCAGCAGCCCCCGAGGGACAGGTTTAAATGAAAAACTGTTTTTT. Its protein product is CASSPRGTGLNEKLFF.

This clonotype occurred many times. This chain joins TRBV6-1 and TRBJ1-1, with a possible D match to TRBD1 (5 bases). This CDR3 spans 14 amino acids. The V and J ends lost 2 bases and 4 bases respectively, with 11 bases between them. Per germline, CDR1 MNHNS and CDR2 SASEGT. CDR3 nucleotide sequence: TGTGCCAGCAGTGAAAATGGCGGGGGCACTGAAGCTTTCTTT. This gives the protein CASSENGGGTEAFF.

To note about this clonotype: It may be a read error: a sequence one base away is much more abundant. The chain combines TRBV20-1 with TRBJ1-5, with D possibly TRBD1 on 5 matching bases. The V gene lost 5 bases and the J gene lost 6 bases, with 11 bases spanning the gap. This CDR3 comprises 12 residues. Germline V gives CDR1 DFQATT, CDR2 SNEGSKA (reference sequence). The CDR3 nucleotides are TGCAGTGCTGCAAGGGGAGCTCAGCCCCAGCATTTT. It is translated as CSAARGAQPQHF.

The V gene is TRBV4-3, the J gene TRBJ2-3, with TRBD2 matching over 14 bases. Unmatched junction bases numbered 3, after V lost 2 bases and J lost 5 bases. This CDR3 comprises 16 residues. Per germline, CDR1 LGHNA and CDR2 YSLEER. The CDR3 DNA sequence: TGCGCCAGCAGCCAAAGACTAGCGGGGGGGCTAGATACGCAGTATTTT. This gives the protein CASSQRLAGGLDTQYF.

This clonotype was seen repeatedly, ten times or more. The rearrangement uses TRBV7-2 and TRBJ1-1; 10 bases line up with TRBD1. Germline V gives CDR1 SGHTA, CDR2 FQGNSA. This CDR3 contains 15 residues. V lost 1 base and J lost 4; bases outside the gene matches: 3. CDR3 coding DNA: TGTGCCAGCAGCTTAGATGGGACAGGGGTCACTGAAGCTTTCTTT. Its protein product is CASSLDGTGVTEAFF.

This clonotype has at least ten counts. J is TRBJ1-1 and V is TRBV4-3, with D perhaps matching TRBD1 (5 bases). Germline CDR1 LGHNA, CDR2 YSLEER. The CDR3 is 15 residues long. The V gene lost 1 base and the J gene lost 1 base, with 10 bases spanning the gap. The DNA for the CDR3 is TGCGCCAGCAGCCAAGCGGGGGTACGGAACACTGAAGCTTTCTTT. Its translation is CASSQAGVRNTEAFF.

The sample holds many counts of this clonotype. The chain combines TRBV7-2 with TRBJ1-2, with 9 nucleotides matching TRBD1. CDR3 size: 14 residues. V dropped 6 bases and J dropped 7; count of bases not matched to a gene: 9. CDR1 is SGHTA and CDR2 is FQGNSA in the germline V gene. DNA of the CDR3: TGTGCCAGCAGAAGAGCAGGGACAGGGATTGGCTACACCTTC. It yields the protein CASRRAGTGIGYTF.

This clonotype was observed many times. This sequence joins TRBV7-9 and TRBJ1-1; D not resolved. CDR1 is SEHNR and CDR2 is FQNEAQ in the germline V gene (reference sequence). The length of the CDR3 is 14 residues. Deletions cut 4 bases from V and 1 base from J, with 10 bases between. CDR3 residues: CASSSRTTNTEAFF. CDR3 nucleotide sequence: TGTGCCAGCAGCTCAAGAACGACGAACACTGAAGCTTTCTTT.

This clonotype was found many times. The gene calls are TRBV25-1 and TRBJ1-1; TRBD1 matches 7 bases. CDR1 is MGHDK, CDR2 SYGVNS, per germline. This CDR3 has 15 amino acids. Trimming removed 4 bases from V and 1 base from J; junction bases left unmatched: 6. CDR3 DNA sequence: TGTGCCAGCAGTGCCAACAGGGGTGCGAACACTGAAGCTTTCTTT. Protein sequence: CASSANRGANTEAFF.